Here is one T cell receptor (beta chain) with its context. Its antigen is undetermined. The data stem from a study of T cell responses to AZD1222 COVID-19 vaccine. On the study more broadly: Second doses at about 4 or about 12 weeks were pooled.

The study, taken as a whole, reports: Among those given AZD1222, only five or six were seropositive at baseline. Donors were mostly white British, more females; clonal diversity possibly underestimated. Distributed over spike, vaccine-associated CD4 TCRs predominated at 160-218 and 743-854.

The assay was immunoSEQ multiplex PCR, and TCRdb's table has in-frame clones only and misses some. The sample consists of 110,000 or so clones, about 82% of them appearing once. CDR3 size: 12 residues. Germline CDR1 is MGHRA and CDR2 is YSYEKL. Trimming pared 2 bases from V and 8 bases from J, leaving 9 bases between. The input for sequencing was peripheral blood, taken on day 0 of AZD1222 vaccination. The J gene is TRBJ1-2, the V gene TRBV4-1; D might be TRBD1 (5 bases). The source is an adult in good health. The CDR3 loop is CASSQSGTGYTF. CDR3 DNA: TGCGCCAGCAGCCAAAGCGGGACCGGCTACACCTTC.